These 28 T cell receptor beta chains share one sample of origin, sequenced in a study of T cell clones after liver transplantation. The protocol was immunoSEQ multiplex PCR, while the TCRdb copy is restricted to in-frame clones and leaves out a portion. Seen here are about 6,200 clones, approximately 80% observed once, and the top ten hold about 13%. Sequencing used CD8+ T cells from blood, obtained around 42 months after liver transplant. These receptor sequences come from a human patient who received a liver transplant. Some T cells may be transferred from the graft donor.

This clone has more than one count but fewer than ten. The CDR3 here is CASSLRADNYEQYF. Written as DNA, the CDR3 is TGTGCCAGCAGTTTAAGGGCAGATAACTACGAGCAGTACTTC. The chain employs TRBV27 and TRBJ2-7; unclear D gene. CDR3 length equals 14 residues. Deletions cut 2 bases from V and 3 bases from J, with 11 bases between. CDR1 is MNHEY and CDR2 is SMNVEV in the germline V gene (reference sequence).

CDR3 bases: TGTGCCAGCAGTTTAAAGAGGCCTCATGGCTACACCTTC. This codes for CASSLKRPHGYTF. The J gene is TRBJ1-2, the V gene TRBV28; unclear D gene. The V and J ends lost 2 bases and 6 bases respectively, with 10 bases between them. The CDR3 is 13 residues long. CDR1 is MDHEN, CDR2 SYDVKM, per germline.

CDR3 residues: CASSLRNNEQFF. The DNA of the CDR3 is TGTGCCAGCAGCCTTCGGAACAATGAGCAGTTCTTC. The genes are TRBV27 and TRBJ2-1; D remains unclear. The CDR3 extends over 12 amino acids. The germline V gene encodes CDR1 MNHEY and CDR2 SMNVEV (reference sequence). The V end was cut by 6 bases, the J end by 5 bases, with 8 bases between.

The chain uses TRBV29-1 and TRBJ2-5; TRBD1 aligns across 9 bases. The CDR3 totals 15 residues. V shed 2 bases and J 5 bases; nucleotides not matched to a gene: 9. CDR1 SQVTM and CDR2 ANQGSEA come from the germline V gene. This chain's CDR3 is CSVELPGQGWETQYF. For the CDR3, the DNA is TGCAGCGTTGAACTTCCGGGACAGGGTTGGGAGACCCAGTACTTC. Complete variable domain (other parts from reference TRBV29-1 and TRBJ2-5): SAVISQKPSRDICQRGTSLTIQCQVDSQVTMMFWYRQQPGQSLTLIATANQGSEATYESGFVIDKFPISRPNLTFSTLTVSNMSPEDSSIYLCSVELPGQGWETQYFGPGTRLLVL.

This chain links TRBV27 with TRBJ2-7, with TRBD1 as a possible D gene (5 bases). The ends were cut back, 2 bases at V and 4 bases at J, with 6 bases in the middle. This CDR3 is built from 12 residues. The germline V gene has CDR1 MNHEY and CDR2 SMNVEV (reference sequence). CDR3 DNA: TGTGCCAGCAGTTTAAAGGGGTACGAGCAGTACTTC. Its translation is CASSLKGYEQYF.

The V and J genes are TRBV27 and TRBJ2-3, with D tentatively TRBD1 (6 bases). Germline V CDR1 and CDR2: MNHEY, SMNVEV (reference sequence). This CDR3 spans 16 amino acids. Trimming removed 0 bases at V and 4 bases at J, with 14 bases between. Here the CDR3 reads CASSLSGAAPADTQYF. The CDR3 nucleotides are TGTGCCAGCAGTTTATCGGGGGCAGCCCCAGCAGATACGCAGTATTTT.

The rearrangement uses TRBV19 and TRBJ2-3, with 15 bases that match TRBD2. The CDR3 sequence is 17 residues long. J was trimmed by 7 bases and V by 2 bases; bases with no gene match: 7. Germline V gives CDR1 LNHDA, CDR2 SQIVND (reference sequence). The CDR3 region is CASSISSGTSGRYTQYF. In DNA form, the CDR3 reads TGTGCCAGTAGTATATCCTCGGGGACTAGCGGGAGGTATACGCAGTATTTT.

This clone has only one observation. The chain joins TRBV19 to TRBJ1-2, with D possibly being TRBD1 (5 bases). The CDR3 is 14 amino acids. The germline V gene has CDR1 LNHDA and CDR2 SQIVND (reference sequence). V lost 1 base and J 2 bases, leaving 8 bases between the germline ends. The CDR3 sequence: CASSIGGENYGYTF. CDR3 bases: TGTGCCAGTAGTATAGGGGGCGAAAACTATGGCTACACCTTC.

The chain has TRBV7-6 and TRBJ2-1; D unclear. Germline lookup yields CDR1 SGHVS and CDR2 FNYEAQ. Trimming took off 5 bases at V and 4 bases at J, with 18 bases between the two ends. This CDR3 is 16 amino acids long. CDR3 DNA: TGTGCCAGCAGCGCCCACCCGGGTCTTGTTTACAATGAGCAGTTCTTC. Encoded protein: CASSAHPGLVYNEQFF. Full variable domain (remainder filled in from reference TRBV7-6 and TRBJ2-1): GAGVSQSPRYKVTKRGQDVALRCDPISGHVSLYWYRQALGQGPEFLTYFNYEAQQDKSGLPNDRFSAERPEGSISTLTIQRTEQRDSAMYRCASSAHPGLVYNEQFFGPGTRLTVL.

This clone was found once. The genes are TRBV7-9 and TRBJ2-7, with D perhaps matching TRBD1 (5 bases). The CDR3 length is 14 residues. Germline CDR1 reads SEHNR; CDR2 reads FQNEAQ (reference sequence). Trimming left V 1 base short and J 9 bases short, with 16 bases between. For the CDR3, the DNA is TGTGCCAGCAGCTTAGGGCAGGGCCCTCCGGGGCAGTACTTC. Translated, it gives CASSLGQGPPGQYF. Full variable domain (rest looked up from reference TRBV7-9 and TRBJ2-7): DTGVSQNPRHKITKRGQNVTFRCDPISEHNRLYWYRQTLGQGPEFLTYFQNEAQLEKSRLLSDRFSAERPKGSFSTLEIQRTEQGDSAMYLCASSLGQGPPGQYFGPGTRLTVT.

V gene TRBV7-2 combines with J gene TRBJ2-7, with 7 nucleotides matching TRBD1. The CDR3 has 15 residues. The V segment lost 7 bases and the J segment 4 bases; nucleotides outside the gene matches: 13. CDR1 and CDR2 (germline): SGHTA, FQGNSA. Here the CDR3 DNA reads TGTGCCAGCACCGAGTGGCCCGGGACAGAGTACGAGCAGTACTTC. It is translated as CASTEWPGTEYEQYF.

The CDR3 is CASSEGVYEQYF. CDR3 DNA sequence: TGTGCCAGCAGTGAAGGAGTCTACGAGCAGTACTTC. The genes are TRBV6-1 and TRBJ2-7; no definite D call. The V end was cut by 1 base, the J end by 3 bases, with 4 bases between. The CDR3 is 12 amino acids. Germline V CDR1 and CDR2: MNHNS, SASEGT.

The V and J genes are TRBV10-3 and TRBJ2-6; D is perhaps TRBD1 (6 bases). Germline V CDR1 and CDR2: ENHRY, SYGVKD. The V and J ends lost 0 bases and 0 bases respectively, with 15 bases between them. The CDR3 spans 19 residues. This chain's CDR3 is CAISESSQGSSSGANVLTF. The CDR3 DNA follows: TGTGCCATCAGTGAGTCTTCCCAGGGGTCGAGCTCTGGGGCCAACGTCCTGACTTTC.

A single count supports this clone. The CDR3 loop is CASSQEATGGNQPQHF. The DNA of the CDR3 is TGCGCCAGCAGCCAAGAAGCGACAGGGGGCAATCAGCCCCAGCATTTT. The J gene is TRBJ1-5, the V gene TRBV4-3; 8 positions match TRBD1. This CDR3 is 16 amino acids long. V was pared by 0 bases and J by 2 bases, with 3 bases of the junction left unmatched. Per germline, CDR1 LGHNA and CDR2 YSLEER.

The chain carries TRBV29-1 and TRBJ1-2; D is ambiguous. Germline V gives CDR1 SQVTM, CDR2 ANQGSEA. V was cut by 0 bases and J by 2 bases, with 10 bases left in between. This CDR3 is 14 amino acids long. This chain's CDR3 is CSVEDRVQNYGYTF. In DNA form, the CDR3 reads TGCAGCGTTGAAGATCGGGTACAGAACTATGGCTACACCTTC.

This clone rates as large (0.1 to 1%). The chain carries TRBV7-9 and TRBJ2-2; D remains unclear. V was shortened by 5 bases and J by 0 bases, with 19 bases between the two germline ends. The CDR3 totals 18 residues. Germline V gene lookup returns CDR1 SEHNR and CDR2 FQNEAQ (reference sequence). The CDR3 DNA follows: TGTGCCAGCAGCCAACGCCCCCTCCCGGCGACGAACACCGGGGAGCTGTTTTTT. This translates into CASSQRPLPATNTGELFF.

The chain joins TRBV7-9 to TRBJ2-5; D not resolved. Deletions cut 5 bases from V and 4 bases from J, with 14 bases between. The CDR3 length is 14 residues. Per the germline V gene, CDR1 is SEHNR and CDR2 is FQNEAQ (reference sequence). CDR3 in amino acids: CASSRSETAETQYF. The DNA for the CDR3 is TGTGCCAGCAGCCGCAGTGAAACGGCAGAGACCCAGTACTTC. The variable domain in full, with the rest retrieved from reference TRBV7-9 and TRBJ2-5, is DTGVSQNPRHKITKRGQNVTFRCDPISEHNRLYWYRQTLGQGPEFLTYFQNEAQLEKSRLLSDRFSAERPKGSFSTLEIQRTEQGDSAMYLCASSRSETAETQYFGPGTRLLVL.

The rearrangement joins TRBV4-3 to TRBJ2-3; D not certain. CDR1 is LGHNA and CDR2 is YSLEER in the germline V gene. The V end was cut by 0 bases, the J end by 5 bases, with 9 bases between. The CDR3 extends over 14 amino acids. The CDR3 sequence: CASSQDGVGDTQYF. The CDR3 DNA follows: TGCGCCAGCAGCCAAGATGGAGTGGGAGATACGCAGTATTTT.

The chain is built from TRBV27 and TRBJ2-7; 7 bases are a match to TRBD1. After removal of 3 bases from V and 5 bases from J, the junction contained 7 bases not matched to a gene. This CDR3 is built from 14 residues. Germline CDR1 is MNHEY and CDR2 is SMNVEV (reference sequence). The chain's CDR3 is CASSFNTGANEQYF. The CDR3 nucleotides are TGTGCCAGCAGTTTTAATACAGGGGCCAACGAGCAGTACTTC.

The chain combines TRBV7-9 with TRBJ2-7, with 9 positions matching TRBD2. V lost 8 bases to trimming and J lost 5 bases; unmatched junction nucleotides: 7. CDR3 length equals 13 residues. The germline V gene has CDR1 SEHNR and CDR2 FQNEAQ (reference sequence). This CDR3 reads CASGIAGEHEQYF. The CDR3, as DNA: TGTGCCAGCGGCATAGCGGGAGAACACGAGCAGTACTTC.

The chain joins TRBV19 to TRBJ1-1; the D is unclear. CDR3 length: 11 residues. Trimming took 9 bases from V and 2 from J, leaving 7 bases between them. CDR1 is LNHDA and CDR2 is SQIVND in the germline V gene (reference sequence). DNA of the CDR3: TGTGCCAGCGGCTTCAACACTGAAGCTTTCTTT. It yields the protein CASGFNTEAFF.

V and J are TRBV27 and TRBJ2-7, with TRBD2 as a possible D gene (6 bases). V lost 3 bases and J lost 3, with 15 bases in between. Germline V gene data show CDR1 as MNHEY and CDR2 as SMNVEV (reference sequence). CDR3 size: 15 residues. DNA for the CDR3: TGTGCCAGCAGTTTGAGTGGGGGGTCGGGCTACGAGCAGTACTTC. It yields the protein CASSLSGGSGYEQYF.

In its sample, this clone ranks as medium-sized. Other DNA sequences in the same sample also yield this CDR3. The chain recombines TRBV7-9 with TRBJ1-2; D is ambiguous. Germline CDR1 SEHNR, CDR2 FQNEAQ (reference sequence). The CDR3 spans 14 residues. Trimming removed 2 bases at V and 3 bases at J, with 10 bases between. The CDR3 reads CASSLIPRDYGYTF. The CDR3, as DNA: TGTGCCAGCAGCTTAATCCCCAGAGACTATGGCTACACCTTC.

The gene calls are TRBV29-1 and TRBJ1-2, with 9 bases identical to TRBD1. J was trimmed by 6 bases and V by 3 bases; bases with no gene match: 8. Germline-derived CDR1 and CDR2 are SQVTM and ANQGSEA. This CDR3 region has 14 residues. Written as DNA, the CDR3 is TGCAGCGTTGACCCCACCCGGACAGGGGATGGCTACACCTTC. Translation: CSVDPTRTGDGYTF. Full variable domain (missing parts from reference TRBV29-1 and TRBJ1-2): SAVISQKPSRDICQRGTSLTIQCQVDSQVTMMFWYRQQPGQSLTLIATANQGSEATYESGFVIDKFPISRPNLTFSTLTVSNMSPEDSSIYLCSVDPTRTGDGYTFGSGTRLTVV.

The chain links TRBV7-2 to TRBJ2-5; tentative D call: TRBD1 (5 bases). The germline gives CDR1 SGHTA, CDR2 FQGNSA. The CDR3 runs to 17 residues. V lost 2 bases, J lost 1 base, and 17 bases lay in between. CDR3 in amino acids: CASSLRQLVNLQETQYF. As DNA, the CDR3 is TGTGCCAGCAGCTTAAGACAGTTGGTAAACCTCCAAGAGACCCAGTACTTC.

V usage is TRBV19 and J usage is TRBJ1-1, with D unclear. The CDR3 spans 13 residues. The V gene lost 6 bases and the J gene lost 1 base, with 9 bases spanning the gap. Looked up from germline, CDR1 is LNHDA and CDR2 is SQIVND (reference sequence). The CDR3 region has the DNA TGTGCCAGTAGATCAGCAGCGAACACTGAAGCTTTCTTT. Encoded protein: CASRSAANTEAFF. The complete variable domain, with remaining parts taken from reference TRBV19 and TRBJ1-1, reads DGGITQSPKYLFRKEGQNVTLSCEQNLNHDAMYWYRQDPGQGLRLIYYSQIVNDFQKGDIAEGYSVSREKKESFPLTVTSAQKNPTAFYLCASRSAANTEAFFGQGTRLTVV.

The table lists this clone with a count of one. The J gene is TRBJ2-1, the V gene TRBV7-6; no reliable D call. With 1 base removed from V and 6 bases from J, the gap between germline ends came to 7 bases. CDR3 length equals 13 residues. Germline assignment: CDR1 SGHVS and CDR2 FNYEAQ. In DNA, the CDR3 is TGTGCCAGCAGCTTAGGCGGACCCAATGAGCAGTTCTTC. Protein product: CASSLGGPNEQFF.

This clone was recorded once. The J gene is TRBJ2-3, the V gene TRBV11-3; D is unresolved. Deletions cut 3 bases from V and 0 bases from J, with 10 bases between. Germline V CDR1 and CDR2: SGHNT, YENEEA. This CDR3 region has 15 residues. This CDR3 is CASSLSSFSTDTQYF. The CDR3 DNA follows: TGTGCCAGCAGCTTGAGCTCGTTTAGCACAGATACGCAGTATTTT.